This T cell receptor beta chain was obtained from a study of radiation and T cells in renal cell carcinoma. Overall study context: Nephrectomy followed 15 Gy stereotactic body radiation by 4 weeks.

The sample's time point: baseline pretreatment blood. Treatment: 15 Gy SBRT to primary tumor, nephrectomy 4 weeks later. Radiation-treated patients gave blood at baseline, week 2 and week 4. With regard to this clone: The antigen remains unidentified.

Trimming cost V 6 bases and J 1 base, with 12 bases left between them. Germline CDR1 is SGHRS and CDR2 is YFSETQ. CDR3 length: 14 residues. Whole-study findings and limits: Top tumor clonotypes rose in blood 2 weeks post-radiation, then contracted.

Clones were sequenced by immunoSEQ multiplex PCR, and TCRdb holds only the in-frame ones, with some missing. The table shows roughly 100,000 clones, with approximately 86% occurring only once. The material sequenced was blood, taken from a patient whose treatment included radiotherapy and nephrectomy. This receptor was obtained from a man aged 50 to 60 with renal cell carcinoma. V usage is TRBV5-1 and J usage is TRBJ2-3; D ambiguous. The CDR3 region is CASTGSTRTDTQYF. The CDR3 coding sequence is TGCGCCAGCACGGGCAGCACCCGCACAGATACGCAGTATTTT.